This T cell receptor (beta chain) was observed in a study of T cell responses to AZD1222 COVID-19 vaccine. General study results and limits: Spike-spanning, vaccine-associated CD4 TCRs were dominant at 160-218 and 743-854. Clonal diversity was possibly underestimated; the donors were predominantly white British and more often female. Receipt of two AZD1222 doses was followed by a rise in Spike-specific TCR breadth and depth.

Regarding this clone: Antigen specificity is unknown.

The CDR3 has 15 residues. The V end was cut by 0 bases, the J end by 3 bases, with 12 bases between. CDR1 is ENHRY and CDR2 is SYGVKD in the germline V gene. Method: immunoSEQ multiplex PCR; TCRdb's copy keeps in-frame clones and lacks some. The sample shows some 110,000 clones, around nine tenths of them seen only once. The chain uses TRBV10-3 and TRBJ2-7; D not certain. The sequencing here drew on peripheral blood, taken 28 days after the second AZD1222 dose. The clonotype was recovered from an adult who received the AZD1222 COVID-19 vaccine. Written as DNA, the CDR3 is TGTGCCATCAGTGAGTCCGCCGAGGCGTACTACGAGCAGTACTTC. It codes for CAISESAEAYYEQYF.